This is a list of T cell receptor beta chains from one sample in a study of cytomegalovirus exposure and HLA in healthy donors. Libraries were prepared by immunoSEQ multiplex PCR; TCRdb keeps only in-frame clonotypes and omits some of them. The repertoire holds 110,000 to 150,000 clones, with 94% as singletons. Sequencing was carried out using PBMCs. These receptors were obtained from a man aged 18 to 30 in good health and CMV-seropositive. Each CDR3 is given with its conserved first and last residue. A D gene is named only where the DNA matches it firmly. Clone size is stated in some rows and not others, as once, few, many or a class when expanded.

D: TRBD1
J: TRBJ1-1
V: TRBV19
size: once
DNA: TGTGCCAGTAGTCCCCTACAGGGGATCAGGAACACTGAAGCTTTCTTT
CDR3: CASSPLQGIRNTEAFF

D: TRBD2
J: TRBJ2-1
V: TRBV4-2
size: -
DNA: TGTGCCAGCAGCCCGTTCATCCTAATGGGACTAGCGGGAGGGAGCTCCTACAATGAGCAGTTCTTC
CDR3: CASSPFILMGLAGGSSYNEQFF

D: TRBD1
J: TRBJ2-4
V: TRBV7-8
size: once
DNA: TGTGCCAGCAGCCCAGAAGGGCAGGGGGCGATCCAAAACATTCAGTACTTC
CDR3: CASSPEGQGAIQNIQYF

D: -
J: TRBJ2-2
V: TRBV2
size: -
DNA: TGTGCCAGCAATTACTACACCGGGGAGCTGTTTTTT
CDR3: CASNYYTGELFF

D: -
J: TRBJ2-2
V: TRBV29-1
size: -
DNA: TGCAGCGTTGAGGGGGCCGAGACCGGGGAGCTGTTTTTT
CDR3: CSVEGAETGELFF

D: -
J: TRBJ1-2
V: TRBV5-1
size: -
DNA: TGCGCCAGCAGCCTTTATCCGGACTCCCTAGTCGGTGGCTACACCTTC
CDR3: CASSLYPDSLVGGYTF

D: -
J: TRBJ2-7
V: TRBV19
size: -
DNA: TGTGCCAGTAGCCCGGGATTCTCCTACGAGCAGTACTTC
CDR3: CASSPGFSYEQYF

D: -
J: TRBJ1-2
V: TRBV16
size: -
DNA: TGTGCCAGCAGCCAATCTGCGGATGCTATTAACTATGGCTACACCTTC
CDR3: CASSQSADAINYGYTF

D: TRBD1
J: TRBJ1-3
V: TRBV4-1
size: -
DNA: TGCGCCAGCAGCTTGCAGGGGGCGGGAAACACCATATATTTT
CDR3: CASSLQGAGNTIYF

D: TRBD2
J: TRBJ2-3
V: TRBV27
size: -
DNA: TGTGCCAGCAGTAAGAGGAAGACTAGCGGGAGTTTCCCAACAGATACGCAGTATTTT
CDR3: CASSKRKTSGSFPTDTQYF

D: -
J: TRBJ1-1
V: TRBV29-1
size: -
DNA: TGCAGCGCTGGGGGGGCTTCGAACACTGAAGCTTTCTTT
CDR3: CSAGGASNTEAFF

D: TRBD1
J: TRBJ1-6
V: TRBV9
size: -
DNA: TGTGCCAGCAGCCCCGGACAGGGAACCCATTCACCCCTCCACTTT
CDR3: CASSPGQGTHSPLHF

D: -
J: TRBJ2-7
V: TRBV6-1
size: -
DNA: TGTGCCAGCAGTGAGCGGGACCTCTCCTACGAGCAGTACTTC
CDR3: CASSERDLSYEQYF

D: TRBD1
J: TRBJ1-4
V: TRBV5-6
size: -
DNA: TGTGCCAGCAGCTCTACAGGGGTTGGTACTAATGAAAAACTGTTTTTT
CDR3: CASSSTGVGTNEKLFF

D: TRBD2
J: TRBJ2-7
V: TRBV7-8
size: -
DNA: TGTGCCAGCAGCAGTAGCGGGAGTACCTACGAGCAGTACTTC
CDR3: CASSSSGSTYEQYF

D: -
J: TRBJ1-2
V: TRBV13
size: once
DNA: TGTGCCAGCAGCTTAGTGTCGGGAGCTAACTATGGCTACACCTTC
CDR3: CASSLVSGANYGYTF

D: TRBD2
J: TRBJ2-7
V: TRBV5-8
size: -
DNA: TGTGCCAGCAGCGGCGGGGGGGACTACGAGCAGTACTTC
CDR3: CASSGGGDYEQYF

D: -
J: TRBJ2-3
V: TRBV28
size: -
DNA: TGTGCCAGCAGTTCCTTTATCACAGATACGCAGTATTTT
CDR3: CASSSFITDTQYF

D: -
J: TRBJ2-3
V: TRBV7-3
size: -
DNA: TGTGCCAGCAGCAACGCGGCGGCAGATACGCAGTATTTT
CDR3: CASSNAAADTQYF

D: TRBD2
J: TRBJ2-3
V: TRBV19
size: -
DNA: TGTGCCAGTAGCCCGGGGGGACTAGCGGGAGGAAGTTATACAGATACGCAGTATTTT
CDR3: CASSPGGLAGGSYTDTQYF

D: TRBD1
J: TRBJ2-6
V: TRBV5-1
size: -
DNA: TGCGCCAGCAGCGGGGGACAGGGCCGCTCTGGGGCCAACGTCCTGACTTTC
CDR3: CASSGGQGRSGANVLTF

D: -
J: TRBJ1-2
V: TRBV2
size: once
DNA: TGTGCCAGCAGTTTGGAGAACTATGGCTACACCTTC
CDR3: CASSLENYGYTF

D: -
J: TRBJ2-1
V: TRBV12-1
size: -
DNA: TGTGCCAGCAGCTTTGCCGACCCCTTGCGGGGCTCCTACAATGAGCAGTTCTTC
CDR3: CASSFADPLRGSYNEQFF

D: TRBD1
J: TRBJ1-2
V: TRBV5-4
size: once
DNA: TGTGCCAGCAGCTTGGGACAGGGGGCTTTCTATGGCTACACCTTC
CDR3: CASSLGQGAFYGYTF

D: -
J: TRBJ1-5
V: TRBV19
size: -
DNA: TGTGCCAGTAGTATAATGTGGGCAGGGTCCAATCAGCCCCAGCATTTT
CDR3: CASSIMWAGSNQPQHF

D: TRBD1
J: TRBJ1-2
V: TRBV29-1
size: once
DNA: TGCAGCGCCGGGACAGGGGGTAACTATGGCTACACCTTC
CDR3: CSAGTGGNYGYTF

D: -
J: TRBJ2-2
V: TRBV18
size: -
DNA: TGTGCCAGCTCACCATCCGGGATGAACACCGGGGAGCTGTTTTTT
CDR3: CASSPSGMNTGELFF

D: TRBD2
J: TRBJ2-1
V: TRBV28
size: -
DNA: TGTGCCAGCAGCAGACTAGCGGGCGACCCCTCCTACAATGAGCAGTTCTTC
CDR3: CASSRLAGDPSYNEQFF

D: TRBD1
J: TRBJ2-1
V: TRBV7-8
size: -
DNA: TGTGCCAGCAGCTTAGGGTTGGACAGGGGAAATGAGCAGTTCTTC
CDR3: CASSLGLDRGNEQFF

D: -
J: TRBJ1-1
V: TRBV28
size: -
DNA: TGTGCCACTTTCCTGAAACAGGGGAACACTGAAGCTTTCTTT
CDR3: CATFLKQGNTEAFF

D: -
J: TRBJ2-5
V: TRBV4-2
size: -
DNA: TGTGCCAGCAGCCAAGTGGGGACTTCAGAGACCCAGTACTTC
CDR3: CASSQVGTSETQYF

D: TRBD1
J: TRBJ1-1
V: TRBV4-1
size: -
DNA: TGCGCCAGCAGCCAAACACAAACGCAGGGGGGAGCTTTCTTT
CDR3: CASSQTQTQGGAFF

D: TRBD1
J: TRBJ1-3
V: TRBV30
size: -
DNA: TGTGCCTGGAGTGGGACAGGGGGCGGCTCTGGAAACACCATATATTTT
CDR3: CAWSGTGGGSGNTIYF

D: TRBD1
J: TRBJ2-7
V: TRBV11-2
size: -
DNA: TGTGCCAGCAGCTTTGGGACAGGGGAAACCTACGAGCAGTACTTC
CDR3: CASSFGTGETYEQYF

D: TRBD2
J: TRBJ2-1
V: TRBV2
size: -
DNA: TGTGCCAGCAGTCTAAGCGGGAGGTCCTACAATGAGCAGTTCTTC
CDR3: CASSLSGRSYNEQFF

D: -
J: TRBJ1-2
V: TRBV27
size: -
DNA: TGTGCCAGCAGACATCCTACGGGACATAAATATGGCTACACCTTC
CDR3: CASRHPTGHKYGYTF

D: TRBD2
J: TRBJ2-7
V: TRBV28
size: -
DNA: TGTGCCAGCAGTGTACTAGCGGGAGATTACGAGCAGTACTTC
CDR3: CASSVLAGDYEQYF

D: TRBD1
J: TRBJ1-6
V: TRBV7-8
size: -
DNA: TGTGCCAGCAGCCCGTTGGTCCCGGGACAGGGGGCCGGTAGGTCACCCCTCCACTTT
CDR3: CASSPLVPGQGAGRSPLHF

D: -
J: TRBJ1-3
V: TRBV29-1
size: -
DNA: TGCAGCGTTCTACAGGGTTCTGGAAACACCATATATTTT
CDR3: CSVLQGSGNTIYF

D: -
J: TRBJ2-2
V: TRBV2
size: -
DNA: TGTGCCAGCAGCCCGGGACAACGAACCGGGGAGCTGTTTTTT
CDR3: CASSPGQRTGELFF

D: TRBD1
J: TRBJ1-5
V: TRBV7-9
size: -
DNA: TGTGCCAGCAGCTTGGGACAGGGGCAGCCCCAGCATTTT
CDR3: CASSLGQGQPQHF

D: TRBD2
J: TRBJ2-1
V: TRBV4-1
size: once
DNA: TGCGCCAGCAGCCGGGGTTTAGCGGGAGGGGGGGAGCAGTTCTTC
CDR3: CASSRGLAGGGEQFF

D: TRBD2
J: TRBJ2-5
V: TRBV5-1
size: -
DNA: TGCGCCAGCAGCTTGAGTATAGCGGGGAGGGAGACCCAGTACTTC
CDR3: CASSLSIAGRETQYF

D: -
J: TRBJ2-1
V: TRBV7-8
size: -
DNA: TGTGCCAGCAGCTTAGTCCCCTGGGGGCGCCAACGAGACTCTGAGCAGTTCTTC
CDR3: CASSLVPWGRQRDSEQFF

D: TRBD1
J: TRBJ2-1
V: TRBV5-1
size: -
DNA: TGCGCCAGCAGGTACGACAGGGGGCTGTACAATGAGCAGTTCTTC
CDR3: CASRYDRGLYNEQFF

D: -
J: TRBJ2-7
V: TRBV2
size: -
DNA: TGTGCCAGTCTAATGGTCGGGGTAGACTACGAGCAGTACTTC
CDR3: CASLMVGVDYEQYF

D: TRBD1
J: TRBJ2-7
V: TRBV10-3
size: -
DNA: TGTGCCATCAGTGGGACAGGGGCTTCCTACGAGCAGTACTTC
CDR3: CAISGTGASYEQYF

D: TRBD2
J: TRBJ2-1
V: TRBV2
size: -
DNA: TGTGCCAGCAACTACGGGAGGGTTGAGCAGTTCTTC
CDR3: CASNYGRVEQFF

D: TRBD1
J: TRBJ2-5
V: TRBV6-1
size: -
DNA: TGTGCCAGCAAAGCGACAGGGATTGACCAAGAGACCCAGTACTTC
CDR3: CASKATGIDQETQYF

D: TRBD1
J: TRBJ2-5
V: TRBV29-1
size: -
DNA: TGCAGCGTCGGCATCGGGACAGGCTTCCAAGAGACCCAGTACTTC
CDR3: CSVGIGTGFQETQYF

D: TRBD1
J: TRBJ2-7
V: TRBV28
size: -
DNA: TGTGCCAGCAGTTTTCTTTCCCTGGACAGGCAGATCTACGAGCAGTACTTC
CDR3: CASSFLSLDRQIYEQYF

D: TRBD2
J: TRBJ2-1
V: TRBV10-3
size: -
DNA: TGTGCCATCAGGGGCGGAAGCGGGATAAACAATGAGCAGTTCTTC
CDR3: CAIRGGSGINNEQFF

D: TRBD2
J: TRBJ2-7
V: TRBV5-1
size: -
DNA: TGCGCCAGCAGCCCTGGACTAGCGGGAGTTTACGAGCAGTACTTC
CDR3: CASSPGLAGVYEQYF

D: -
J: TRBJ2-7
V: TRBV5-6
size: -
DNA: TGTGCCAGCAGCTTGAGGGGCTTAACCTACGAGCAGTACTTC
CDR3: CASSLRGLTYEQYF

D: -
J: TRBJ2-7
V: TRBV4-1
size: -
DNA: TGCGCCAGCAGCCAAGAACAGGCGACCTCCTACGAGCAGTACTTC
CDR3: CASSQEQATSYEQYF

D: -
J: TRBJ1-1
V: TRBV6-5
size: -
DNA: TGTGCCAGCAGTTACAGGGGTAATGAGGCTTTCTTT
CDR3: CASSYRGNEAFF

D: -
J: TRBJ2-7
V: TRBV5-4
size: -
DNA: TGTGCCAGCAGCTTGGGGGCCGGCCACGGCGAGCAGTACTTC
CDR3: CASSLGAGHGEQYF